Described below is a single TCR beta chain sequence and its context. This clonotype appeared a few times. This receptor's antigen is unknown. No much larger clone is present one base from it, and per-base qualities are unavailable. The data were obtained in a study of T-cell reconstitution after alpha-beta-depleted transplantation in children (dated by TCRdb to 2016 to 2017). With respect to the entire study: T-cell immune reconstitution after TCRalphabeta/CD19-depleted allogeneic hematopoietic cell transplantation in children was quantitatively tracked in the study by means of TCR repertoire profiling. Broad study findings and their caveats: Over the following months the frequencies of hyperexpanded clones went down, and after one year T-cell counts and TCRbeta diversity were mostly credited to newly produced T cells. In some patients, high TCRbeta diversity at day 60 was attributed to recipient T cells and intrathymic progenitors that had survived conditioning. About two months after transplant, the apparently early recovery of alphabetaT-cell counts reportedly depended on just several hundred clones that had expanded rapidly and came from non-depleted graft cells.

Receptors were amplified or captured by PCR. Sequencing instrument: Illumina HiSeq 2500. To normalize quantification of the TCRbeta repertoire, the TCR libraries were built with molecular barcoding that relied on unique molecular identifiers. TCRdb cleaned the public reads at Q25 with fastp, built clones with MiXCR and kept in-frame beta chains. Records with the same CDR3 protein are collapsed into one entry carrying the most frequent genes and DNA. A total of more than 200,000 distinct CDR3 sequences appear in this sample, approximately 19% of them only once. About two fifths of the sample is taken by the ten largest. The treatment or condition label, as the study defines it: allogeneic hematopoietic cell transplantation with graft depleted of TCRalphabeta T cells and CD19 B cells. TCRalphabeta/CD19-depleted allogeneic hematopoietic cell grafts were given to the transplant recipients, all of whom were children.

The CDR3 covers 15 residues, taking in both the cysteine and the phenylalanine. The read is trimmed to its CDR3 DNA, 45 bases read in frame from base 1. CDR1 and CDR2 (SEHNR, FQNEAQ) derive from the germline V gene (reference sequence). V trim: 5 bases; J trim: 4 bases; unmatched bases: 7. This receptor was taken from a male patient under 10 years old who had a stem cell transplant for acute lymphoblastic leukemia, so the T cells may come from the graft donor. Recombination joined TRBV7-9 with TRBJ2-3, and 9 junctional nucleotides match TRBD2. The starting material was PBMCs, mostly from graft donor cells, obtained 360 days after TCRalphabeta/CD19-depleted stem cell transplant. The CDR3 reads as follows: CASSAVVAGADTQYF. The nucleotides read TGTGCCAGCAGCGCGGTGGTAGCGGGAGCAGATACGCAGTATTTT.